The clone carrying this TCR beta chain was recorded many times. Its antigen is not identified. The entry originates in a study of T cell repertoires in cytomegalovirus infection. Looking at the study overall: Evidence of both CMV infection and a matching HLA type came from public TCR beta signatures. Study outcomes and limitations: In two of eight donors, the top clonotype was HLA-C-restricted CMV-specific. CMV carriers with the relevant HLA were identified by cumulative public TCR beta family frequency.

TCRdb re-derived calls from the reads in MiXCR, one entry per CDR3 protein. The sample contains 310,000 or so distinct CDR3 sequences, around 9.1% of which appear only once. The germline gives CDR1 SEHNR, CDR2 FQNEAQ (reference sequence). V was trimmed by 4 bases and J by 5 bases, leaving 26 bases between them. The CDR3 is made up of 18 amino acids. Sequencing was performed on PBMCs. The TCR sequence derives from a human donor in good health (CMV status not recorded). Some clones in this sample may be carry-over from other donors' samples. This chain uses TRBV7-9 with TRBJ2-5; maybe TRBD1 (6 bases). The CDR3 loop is CASSSPGHHRPSYETQYF. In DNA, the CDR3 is TGTGCCAGCAGCTCCCCGGGACACCACAGGCCGTCATATGAGACCCAGTACTTC.